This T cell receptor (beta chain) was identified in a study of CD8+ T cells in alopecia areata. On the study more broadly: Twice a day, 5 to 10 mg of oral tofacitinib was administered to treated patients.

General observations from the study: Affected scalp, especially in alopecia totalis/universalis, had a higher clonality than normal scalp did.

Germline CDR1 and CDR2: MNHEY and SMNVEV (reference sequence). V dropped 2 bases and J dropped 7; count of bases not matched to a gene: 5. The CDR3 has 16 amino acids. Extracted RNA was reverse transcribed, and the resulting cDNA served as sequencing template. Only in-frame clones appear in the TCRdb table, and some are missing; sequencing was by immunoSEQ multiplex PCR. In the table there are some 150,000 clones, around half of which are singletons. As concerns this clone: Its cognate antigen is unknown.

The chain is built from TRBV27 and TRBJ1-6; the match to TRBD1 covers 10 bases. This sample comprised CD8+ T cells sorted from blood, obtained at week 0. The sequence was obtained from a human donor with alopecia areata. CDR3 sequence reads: CASSLKTGGANSPLHF. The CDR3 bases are TGTGCCAGCAGTTTAAAGACAGGGGGCGCAAATTCACCCCTCCACTTT.